What follows are 20 T cell receptor beta chains derived from one specimen sequenced in a study of tissue T cells after allogeneic stem cell transplantation. Repertoires were generated with immunoSEQ multiplex PCR, while TCRdb's copy carries only in-frame clones and drops some. The table has about 6,000 clones, over 60% seen once. The source was blood, collected before transplantation. These receptors originate from a man aged 35 to 70 who later had graft-versus-host disease after an allogeneic stem cell transplant.

The J gene is TRBJ2-2, the V gene TRBV30, with 8 nucleotides matching TRBD1. The CDR3 contains 14 residues. V shed 5 bases, J shed 1 base, and the junction held 3 bases outside the gene matches. CDR1 and CDR2 from the germline V gene are GTSNPN and SVGIG (reference sequence). The CDR3 sequence: CAWRRGQNTGELFF. CDR3 DNA sequence: TGTGCCTGGCGCAGGGGGCAGAACACCGGGGAGCTGTTTTTT.

This chain uses TRBV6-5 with TRBJ2-1; D is undetermined. CDR3 length: 13 residues. Per the germline V gene, CDR1 is MNHEY and CDR2 is SVGAGI. V lost 2 bases and J 8 bases, leaving 10 bases between the germline ends. The CDR3 DNA follows: TGTGCCAGCAGTTACCCGCTAGGCGATGAGCAGTTCTTC. Translated, it gives CASSYPLGDEQFF.

V is TRBV6-1 and J is TRBJ2-7, with TRBD2 as a possible D gene (5 bases). The CDR3 has 13 amino acids. The germline CDR1 and CDR2 sequences are MNHNS and SASEGT. Trimming took off 5 bases at V and 0 bases at J, with 8 bases between the two ends. The CDR3 spells CASSSRGSYEQYF. The CDR3 bases are TGTGCCAGCAGTAGCCGGGGCTCCTACGAGCAGTACTTC.

This clone was observed a few times. The V and J genes are TRBV2 and TRBJ1-1, with no clear D. This CDR3 contains 11 residues. Deletions cut 6 bases from V and 2 bases from J, with 4 bases between. The germline V gene has CDR1 SNHLY and CDR2 FYNNEI. The CDR3 protein is CASRLNTEAFF. CDR3 coding DNA: TGTGCCAGCAGACTCAACACTGAAGCTTTCTTT.

This clone appeared a few times. The chain recombines TRBV5-4 with TRBJ2-1, with 8 bases that match TRBD2. This CDR3 spans 13 amino acids. V was clipped by 9 bases and J by 6 bases; unmatched bases: 8. Germline CDR1 is SGHNT and CDR2 is YYREEE (reference sequence). CDR3 DNA: TGTGCCACAACGGGGGGGGCTTCCAATGAGCAGTTCTTC. Translated, it gives CATTGGASNEQFF.

The chain employs TRBV10-3 and TRBJ2-2, with TRBD2 as a possible D gene (6 bases). The germline V gene encodes CDR1 ENHRY and CDR2 SYGVKD. Trimming pared 0 bases from V and 6 bases from J, leaving 11 bases between. The CDR3 loop spans 15 amino acids. The CDR3 spells CAISESQTGAGELFF. CDR3 bases: TGTGCCATCAGTGAGTCCCAGACGGGGGCCGGGGAGCTGTTTTTT.

The genes are TRBV30 and TRBJ1-4; D possibly corresponds to TRBD1 (5 bases). V lost 0 bases and J lost 8, with 16 bases in between. CDR1 and CDR2 (germline): GTSNPN, SVGIG (reference sequence). This CDR3 comprises 15 residues. The CDR3 DNA follows: TGTGCCTGGAGTGTCGGCGGACCCGGGGGGGAAAAACTGTTTTTT. Its protein product is CAWSVGGPGGEKLFF. The variable domain in full, with the rest retrieved from reference TRBV30 and TRBJ1-4, is SQTIHQWPATLVQPVGSPLSLECTVEGTSNPNLYWYRQAAGRGLQLLFYSVGIGQISSEVPQNLSASRPQDRQFILSSKKLLLSDSGFYLCAWSVGGPGGEKLFFGSGTQLSVL.

The J gene is TRBJ1-2, the V gene TRBV7-2; D is unresolved. From germline, CDR1 is SGHTA and CDR2 FQGNSA. The CDR3 has 11 amino acids. Trimming took 0 bases from V and 4 from J, leaving 0 bases between them. CDR3 DNA sequence: TGTGCCAGCAGCTTAGCCTATGGCTACACCTTC. This gives the protein CASSLAYGYTF.

The chain recombines TRBV5-1 with TRBJ2-4, with TRBD1 identical over 8 bases. V lost 4 bases to trimming and J lost 5 bases; unmatched junction nucleotides: 5. The CDR3 is made up of 14 amino acids. Germline CDR1 and CDR2: SGHRS and YFSETQ. The CDR3 is CASSTGQVQNIQYF. The CDR3 DNA sequence: TGCGCCAGCAGCACGGGACAGGTTCAAAACATTCAGTACTTC.

This clone has only one observation. The chain carries TRBV9 and TRBJ1-1, with D perhaps TRBD1 (5 bases). This CDR3 has 13 residues. In germline, CDR1 is SGDLS, CDR2 YYNGEE. Trimming removed 0 bases at V and 5 bases at J, with 8 bases between. Here the CDR3 DNA reads TGTGCCAGCAGCGTAGGGCCAGGGACTGAAGCTTTCTTT. The encoded protein is CASSVGPGTEAFF.

The chain has TRBV5-1 and TRBJ2-1; TRBD2 matches 13 bases. From germline, CDR1 is SGHRS and CDR2 YFSETQ. With V trimmed by 4 bases and J by 9 bases, 7 bases remained unmatched. The CDR3 has 15 residues. The CDR3 DNA sequence: TGCGCCAGCAGCCTAGGACTAGCGGGAGTGGTTGAGCAGTTCTTC. The encoded protein is CASSLGLAGVVEQFF.

The gene calls are TRBV29-1 and TRBJ1-1; 9 bases are shared with TRBD1. The trim removed 7 bases at V and 4 bases at J, leaving 19 bases unmatched. The CDR3 runs 17 residues. Germline-derived CDR1 and CDR2 are SQVTM and ANQGSEA. CDR3 region: CSAPRIPGQGGGTEAFF. DNA for the CDR3: TGCAGCGCTCCGCGGATTCCGGGACAGGGAGGCGGCACTGAAGCTTTCTTT.

The V gene is TRBV5-1, the J gene TRBJ2-3; D is unresolved. Looked up from germline, CDR1 is SGHRS and CDR2 is YFSETQ. This CDR3 has 11 amino acids. V lost 5 bases and J lost 2, with 3 bases in between. CDR3 in amino acids: CASRDTDTQYF. The CDR3, as DNA: TGCGCCAGCAGGGACACAGATACGCAGTATTTT.

In its sample, this clone was seen a few times. The gene calls are TRBV7-3 and TRBJ2-1; D possibly corresponds to TRBD2 (6 bases). CDR1 SGHTA and CDR2 FQGTGA come from the germline V gene. This CDR3 has 14 residues. Trimming shortened V by 5 bases and J by 8 bases, and 16 bases separated the two germline ends. The CDR3 loop is CASSLPGLADEQFF. DNA for the CDR3: TGTGCCAGCAGCCTCCCGGGACTCGCCGATGAGCAGTTCTTC.

The rearrangement joins TRBV7-2 to TRBJ2-1; 9 bases agree with TRBD2. Germline V gene lookup returns CDR1 SGHTA and CDR2 FQGNSA. J gave up 4 bases and V 9 bases, and 10 bases lay outside the gene matches. CDR3 length: 15 amino acids. CDR3 sequence reads: CARTLGAGGYNEQFF. The CDR3 nucleotides read TGTGCCAGGACCCTCGGGGCGGGAGGGTACAATGAGCAGTTCTTC.

This clone came up a few times. This chain connects TRBV27 to TRBJ1-5; D is uncertain. The germline CDR1 and CDR2 sequences are MNHEY and SMNVEV (reference sequence). V gave up 5 bases and J gave up 4 bases, with 12 bases separating them. The CDR3 is 14 residues long. CDR3 in amino acids: CASSPTGPNQPQHF. The CDR3 DNA follows: TGTGCCAGCAGTCCCACCGGTCCGAATCAGCCCCAGCATTTT.

The chain links TRBV19 to TRBJ2-3, with 7 bases lining up with TRBD2. Germline CDR1 is LNHDA and CDR2 is SQIVND (reference sequence). The CDR3 totals 15 residues. V lost 5 bases and J lost 4; bases outside the gene matches: 9. CDR3 bases: TGTGCCAGTAGTTTCCGCAGACTAGCTTCAGATACGCAGTATTTT. It encodes CASSFRRLASDTQYF.

This rearrangement joins TRBV27 to TRBJ1-2; D remains unclear. Trimming shortened V by 8 bases and J by 4 bases, and 14 bases separated the two germline ends. The CDR3 loop spans 13 amino acids. CDR1 and CDR2 from the germline V gene are MNHEY and SMNVEV (reference sequence). CDR3 in DNA: TGTGCCAGCCGGGCACCCTCTTCCTATGGCTACACCTTC. Amino acid sequence: CASRAPSSYGYTF.

This chain uses TRBV13 with TRBJ2-2; D possibly corresponds to TRBD1 (5 bases). CDR1 PRHDT and CDR2 FYEKMQ come from the germline V gene (reference sequence). The germline V and J ends were trimmed by 8 bases and 1 base, with 11 bases remaining between them. The CDR3 has 14 residues. The CDR3 spells CASHRQGNTGELFF. The CDR3 DNA sequence: TGTGCCAGCCACAGGCAGGGGAACACCGGGGAGCTGTTTTTT. Combining the CDR3 with reference TRBV13 and TRBJ2-2 gives the whole variable domain AAGVIQSPRHLIKEKRETATLKCYPIPRHDTVYWYQQGPGQDPQFLISFYEKMQSDKGSIPDRFSAQQFSDYHSELNMSSLELGDSALYFCASHRQGNTGELFFGEGSRLTVL.

This clone was detected a few times. The gene calls are TRBV12-5 and TRBJ1-6; D call uncertain. With 3 bases removed from V and 4 bases from J, the gap between germline ends came to 4 bases. Germline V CDR1 and CDR2: LGHNT, FRNRAP. The CDR3 length is 13 residues. In DNA, the CDR3 is TGTGCTAGTGGTTTTGATTATAATTCACCCCTCCACTTT. Translation: CASGFDYNSPLHF.